One and the same sample provided the 3 T cell receptor beta chains below, sequenced in a study of T cells of healthy individuals. One entry per CDR3 protein results from TCRdb running MiXCR on the 5' RACE reads. The profile covers 85,000 to 100,000 distinct CDR3 sequences, with roughly 18% appearing a single time and 6.2% taken by the ten largest. The receptors derive from a human donor in good health.

This clonotype was counted only a few times. This chain links TRBV3-1 with TRBJ2-1; unclear D gene. The CDR3 runs 16 residues. Trimming shortened V by 4 bases and J by 4 bases, and 17 bases separated the two germline ends. Germline CDR1 LGHDT, CDR2 YNNKEL (reference sequence). The CDR3 bases are TGTGCCAGCAGCCCTTATGAGATTGGGCAGTACAATGAGCAGTTCTTC. It encodes CASSPYEIGQYNEQFF.

The chain carries TRBV6-1 and TRBJ2-2; TRBD2 is a possible D gene (5 bases). V lost 6 bases to trimming and J lost 5 bases, with 13 bases between them. The CDR3 loop spans 14 amino acids. CDR1 is MNHNS, CDR2 SASEGT, per germline. Here the CDR3 reads CASSVNGETGELFF. As DNA, the CDR3 is TGTGCCAGCAGCGTCAACGGGGAGACCGGGGAGCTGTTTTTT.

In its sample, this clonotype was seen a few times. CDR3 coding DNA: TGTGCCAGCAGTTTCCCCGGGACAGGGGGCACAGATACGCAGTATTTT. Its translation is CASSFPGTGGTDTQYF. The chain carries TRBV28 and TRBJ2-3, with 10 bases lining up with TRBD1. Germline V gives CDR1 MDHEN, CDR2 SYDVKM. This CDR3 comprises 16 residues. J was trimmed by 1 base and V by 3 bases; bases with no gene match: 4. Based on the CDR3 plus reference TRBV28 and TRBJ2-3, the full variable domain is DVKVTQSSRYLVKRTGEKVFLECVQDMDHENMFWYRQDPGLGLRLIYFSYDVKMKEKGDIPEGYSVSREKKERFSLILESASTNQTSMYLCASSFPGTGGTDTQYFGPGTRLTVL.